The clone carrying this T cell receptor beta chain occurred many times. These data are taken from a study of response to subunit inactivated influenza vaccine. CDR3 size: 22 residues. Germline-derived CDR1 and CDR2 are LGHNA and YNFKEQ. Unmatched junction bases numbered 19, after V lost 0 bases and J lost 6 bases. TCRdb redid the calling of the RT-PCR reads with MiXCR, one entry per CDR3 protein. The top ten hold roughly 11% of the sample, which has hundreds of thousands of distinct CDR3 sequences, 10% to 12% seen once. These data are also associated with another study on T cells expressing NK-cell markers. That investigation notes: Generation of TCR beta cDNA was performed by 5'RACE template switching incorporating UMIs. The TCR beta repertoires originated in sorted CD3+CD56+NKG2C+, CD3+CD56+NKG2C- and CD3+CD56-NKG2C+ T cells.

The sample was PBMCs from blood, taken on the day of vaccination. The receptor was derived from a man in his fifties who received an inactivated influenza vaccine. The J gene is TRBJ2-1, the V gene TRBV4-2; 14 nucleotides line up with TRBD2. The CDR3 loop is CASSQDSPAGLAGVSFFNEQFF. CDR3 DNA sequence: TGTGCCAGCAGCCAAGATAGCCCCGCGGGACTAGCGGGAGTAAGCTTCTTCAATGAGCAGTTCTTC.